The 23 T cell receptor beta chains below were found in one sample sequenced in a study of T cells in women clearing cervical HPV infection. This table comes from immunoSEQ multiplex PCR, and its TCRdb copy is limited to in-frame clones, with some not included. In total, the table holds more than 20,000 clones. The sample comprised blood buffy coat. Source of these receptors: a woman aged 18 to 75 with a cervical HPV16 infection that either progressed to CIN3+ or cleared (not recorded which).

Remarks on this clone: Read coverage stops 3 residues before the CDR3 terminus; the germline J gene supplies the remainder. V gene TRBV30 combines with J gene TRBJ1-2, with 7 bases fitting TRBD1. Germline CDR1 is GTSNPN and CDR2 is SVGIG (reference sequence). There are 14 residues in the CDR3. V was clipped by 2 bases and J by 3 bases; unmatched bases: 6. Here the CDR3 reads CAWSRGHTDYGYTF. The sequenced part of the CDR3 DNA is TGTGCCTGGAGTAGGGGGCACACTGACTATGGC.

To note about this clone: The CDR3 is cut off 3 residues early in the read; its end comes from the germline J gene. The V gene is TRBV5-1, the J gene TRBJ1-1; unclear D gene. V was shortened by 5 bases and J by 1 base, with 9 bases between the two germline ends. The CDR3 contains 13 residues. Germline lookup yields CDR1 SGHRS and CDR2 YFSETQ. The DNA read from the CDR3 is TGCGCCAGCAGTTCGCAGGCGAACACTGAA. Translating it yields CASSSQANTE. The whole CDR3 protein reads CASSSQANTEAFF. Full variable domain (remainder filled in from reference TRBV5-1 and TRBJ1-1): KAGVTQTPRYLIKTRGQQVTLSCSPISGHRSVSWYQQTPGQGLQFLFEYFSETQRNKGNFPGRFSGRQFSNSRSEMNVSTLELGDSALYLCASSSQANTEAFFGQGTRLTVV.

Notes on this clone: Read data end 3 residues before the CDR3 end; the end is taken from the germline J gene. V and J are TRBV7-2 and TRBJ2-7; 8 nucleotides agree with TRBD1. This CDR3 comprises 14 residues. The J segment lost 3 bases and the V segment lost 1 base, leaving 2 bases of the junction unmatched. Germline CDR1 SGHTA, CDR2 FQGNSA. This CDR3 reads CASSLVGQGYEQYF. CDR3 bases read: TGTGCCAGCAGCTTAGTTGGACAGGGCTACGAG. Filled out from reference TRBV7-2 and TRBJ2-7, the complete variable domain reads GAGVSQSPSNKVTEKGKDVELRCDPISGHTALYWYRQSLGQGLEFLIYFQGNSAPDKSGLPSDRFSAERTGGSVSTLTIQRTQQEDSAVYLCASSLVGQGYEQYFGPGTRLTVT.

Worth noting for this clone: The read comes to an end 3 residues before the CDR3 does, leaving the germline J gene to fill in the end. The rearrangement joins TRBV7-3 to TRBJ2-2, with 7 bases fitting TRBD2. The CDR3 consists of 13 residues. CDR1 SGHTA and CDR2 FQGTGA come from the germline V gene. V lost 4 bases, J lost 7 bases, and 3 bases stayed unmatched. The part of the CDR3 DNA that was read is TGTGCCAGCAGCTCCAGGGAGGGCGGGGAG. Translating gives CASSSREGGE. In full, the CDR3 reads CASSSREGGELFF. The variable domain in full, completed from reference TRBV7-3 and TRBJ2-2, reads GAGVSQTPSNKVTEKGKYVELRCDPISGHTALYWYRQSLGQGPEFLIYFQGTGAADDSGLPNDRFFAVRPEGSVSTLKIQRTERGDSAVYLCASSSREGGELFFGEGSRLTVL.

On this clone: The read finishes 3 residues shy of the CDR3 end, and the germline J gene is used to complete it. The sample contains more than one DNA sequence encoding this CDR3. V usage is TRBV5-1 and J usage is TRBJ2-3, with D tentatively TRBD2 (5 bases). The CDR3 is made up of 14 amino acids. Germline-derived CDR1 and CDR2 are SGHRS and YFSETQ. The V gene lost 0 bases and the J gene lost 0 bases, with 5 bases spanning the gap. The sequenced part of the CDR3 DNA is TGCGCCAGCAGCTTGGGAGGGAGCACAGATACG. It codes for CASSLGGSTDT. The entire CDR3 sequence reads CASSLGGSTDTQYF. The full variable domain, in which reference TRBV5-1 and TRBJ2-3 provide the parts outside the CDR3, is KAGVTQTPRYLIKTRGQQVTLSCSPISGHRSVSWYQQTPGQGLQFLFEYFSETQRNKGNFPGRFSGRQFSNSRSEMNVSTLELGDSALYLCASSLGGSTDTQYFGPGTRLTVL.

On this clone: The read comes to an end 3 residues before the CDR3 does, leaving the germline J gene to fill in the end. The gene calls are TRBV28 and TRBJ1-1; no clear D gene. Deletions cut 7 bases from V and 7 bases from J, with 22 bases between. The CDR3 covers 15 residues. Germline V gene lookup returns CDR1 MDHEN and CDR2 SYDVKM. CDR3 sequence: CASTSMLILTNEAFF. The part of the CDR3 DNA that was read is TGTGCCAGCACCTCAATGCTCATCCTGACAAATGAA.

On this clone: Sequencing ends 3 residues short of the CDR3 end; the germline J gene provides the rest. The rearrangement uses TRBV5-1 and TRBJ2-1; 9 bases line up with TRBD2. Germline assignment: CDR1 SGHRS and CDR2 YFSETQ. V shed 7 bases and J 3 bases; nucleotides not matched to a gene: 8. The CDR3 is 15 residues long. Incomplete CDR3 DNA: TGCGCCAGCCAGGTCGGGACTAGCCTCTACAATGAG. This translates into CASQVGTSLYNE. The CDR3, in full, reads CASQVGTSLYNEQFF. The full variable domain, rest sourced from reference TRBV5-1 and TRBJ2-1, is KAGVTQTPRYLIKTRGQQVTLSCSPISGHRSVSWYQQTPGQGLQFLFEYFSETQRNKGNFPGRFSGRQFSNSRSEMNVSTLELGDSALYLCASQVGTSLYNEQFFGPGTRLTVL.

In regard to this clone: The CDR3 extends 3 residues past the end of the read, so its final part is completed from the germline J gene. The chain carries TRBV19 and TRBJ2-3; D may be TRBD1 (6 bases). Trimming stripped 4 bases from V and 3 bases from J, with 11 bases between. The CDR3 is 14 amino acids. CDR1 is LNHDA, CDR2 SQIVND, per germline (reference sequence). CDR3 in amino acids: CASSSGQPTDTQYF. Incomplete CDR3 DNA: TGTGCCAGTAGTAGCGGACAGCCTACAGATACG.

CDR3 sequence reads: CASSTTGARTEAFF. CDR3 bases read: TGTGCCAGTAGCACTACAGGGGCCAGGACTGAA. The rearrangement links TRBV19 to TRBJ1-1, with 7 positions matching TRBD1. The read comes to an end 3 residues before the CDR3 does, leaving the germline J gene to fill in the end. This CDR3 contains 14 residues. Germline V CDR1 and CDR2: LNHDA, SQIVND (reference sequence). Germline trimming cut 6 bases from V and 5 bases from J; bases unmatched to any gene: 9. The variable domain in full, completed from reference TRBV19 and TRBJ1-1, reads DGGITQSPKYLFRKEGQNVTLSCEQNLNHDAMYWYRQDPGQGLRLIYYSQIVNDFQKGDIAEGYSVSREKKESFPLTVTSAQKNPTAFYLCASSTTGARTEAFFGQGTRLTVV.

The CDR3 is CAVGGYGGRGSYNEQFF. The CDR3 DNA, read in part, is TGTGCCGTGGGGGGGTATGGCGGGAGAGGCTCCTACAATGAG. The rearrangement links TRBV6-2 or TRBV6-3 to TRBJ2-1; 7 bases align to TRBD2. The read gets to within 3 residues of the CDR3 end, and the germline J gene fills in the rest. The CDR3 covers 17 residues. V was clipped by 11 bases and J by 0 bases; unmatched bases: 16. Germline V gives CDR1 MNHEY, CDR2 SVGEGT.

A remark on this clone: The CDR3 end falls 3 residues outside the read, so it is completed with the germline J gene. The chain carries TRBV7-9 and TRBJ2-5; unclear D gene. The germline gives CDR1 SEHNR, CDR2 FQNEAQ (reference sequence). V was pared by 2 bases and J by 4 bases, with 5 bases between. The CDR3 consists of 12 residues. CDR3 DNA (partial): TGTGCCAGCAGCTTACCTTTAGAGACC. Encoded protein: CASSLPLET. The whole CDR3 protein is CASSLPLETQYF. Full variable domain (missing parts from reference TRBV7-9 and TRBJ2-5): DTGVSQNPRHKITKRGQNVTFRCDPISEHNRLYWYRQTLGQGPEFLTYFQNEAQLEKSRLLSDRFSAERPKGSFSTLEIQRTEQGDSAMYLCASSLPLETQYFGPGTRLLVL.

CDR3 residues: CASSYVVGQRSNQPQHF. CDR3 DNA (partial): TGTGCCAGCAGTTATGTAGTAGGACAGCGTTCCAATCAGCCC. The chain combines TRBV6-2 or TRBV6-3 with TRBJ1-5; tentative D call: TRBD1 (6 bases). Read data end 3 residues before the CDR3 end; the end is taken from the germline J gene. CDR1 MNHEY and CDR2 SVGEGT come from the germline V gene. The CDR3 is 17 residues long. With 3 bases removed from V and 3 bases from J, the gap between germline ends came to 18 bases.

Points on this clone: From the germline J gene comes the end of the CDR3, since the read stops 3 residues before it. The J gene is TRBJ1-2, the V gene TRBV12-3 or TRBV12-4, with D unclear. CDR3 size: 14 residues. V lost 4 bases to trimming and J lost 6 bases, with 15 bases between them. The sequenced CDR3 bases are TGTGCCAGCAGTTGGACCTCGGGGTACGATGGC. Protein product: CASSWTSGYDG. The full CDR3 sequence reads CASSWTSGYDGYTF.

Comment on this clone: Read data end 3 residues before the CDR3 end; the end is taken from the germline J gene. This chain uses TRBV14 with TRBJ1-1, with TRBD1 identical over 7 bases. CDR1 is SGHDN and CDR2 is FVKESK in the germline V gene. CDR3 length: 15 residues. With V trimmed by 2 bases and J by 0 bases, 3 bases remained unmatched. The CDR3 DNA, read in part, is TGTGCCAGCAGCCAAATAGGGACAGTGAACACTGAA. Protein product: CASSQIGTVNTE. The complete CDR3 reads CASSQIGTVNTEAFF.

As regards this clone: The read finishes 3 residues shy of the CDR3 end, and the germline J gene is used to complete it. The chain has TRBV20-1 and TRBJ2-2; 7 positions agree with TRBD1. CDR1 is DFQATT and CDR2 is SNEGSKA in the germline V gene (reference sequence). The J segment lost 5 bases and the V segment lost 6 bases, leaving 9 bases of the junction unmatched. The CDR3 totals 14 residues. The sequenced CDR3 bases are TGCAGTGCCCTACCGGGACAGTCGACCGGGGAG. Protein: CSALPGQSTGE. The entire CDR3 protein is CSALPGQSTGELFF.

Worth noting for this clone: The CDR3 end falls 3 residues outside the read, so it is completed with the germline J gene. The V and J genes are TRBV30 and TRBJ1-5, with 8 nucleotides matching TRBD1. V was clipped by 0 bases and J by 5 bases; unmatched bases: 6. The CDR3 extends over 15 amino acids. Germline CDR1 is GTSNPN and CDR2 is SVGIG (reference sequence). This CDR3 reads CAWSVPDRADQPQHF. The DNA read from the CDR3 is TGTGCCTGGAGTGTCCCGGACAGGGCGGATCAGCCC.

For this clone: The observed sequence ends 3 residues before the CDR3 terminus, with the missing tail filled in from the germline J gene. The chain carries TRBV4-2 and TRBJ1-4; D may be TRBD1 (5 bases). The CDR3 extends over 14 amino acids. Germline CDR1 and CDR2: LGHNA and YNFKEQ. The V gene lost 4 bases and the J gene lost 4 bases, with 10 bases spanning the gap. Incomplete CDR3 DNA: TGTGCCAGCAGCCCACAGGAGTTTAATGAAAAA. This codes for CASSPQEFNEK. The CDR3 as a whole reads CASSPQEFNEKLFF.

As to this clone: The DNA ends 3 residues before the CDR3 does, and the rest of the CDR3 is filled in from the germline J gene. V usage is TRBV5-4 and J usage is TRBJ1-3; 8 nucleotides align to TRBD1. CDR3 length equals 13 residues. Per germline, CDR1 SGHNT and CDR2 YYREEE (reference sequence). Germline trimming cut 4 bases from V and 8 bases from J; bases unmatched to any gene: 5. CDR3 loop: CASSPNRGDTIYF. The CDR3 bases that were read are TGTGCCAGCAGCCCCAACAGGGGGGACACC.

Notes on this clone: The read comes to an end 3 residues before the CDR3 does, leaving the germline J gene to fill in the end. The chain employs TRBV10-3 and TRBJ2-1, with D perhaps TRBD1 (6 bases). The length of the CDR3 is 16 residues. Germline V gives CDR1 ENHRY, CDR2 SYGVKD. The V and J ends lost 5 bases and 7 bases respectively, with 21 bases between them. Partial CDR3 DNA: TGTGCCATCAGTACTCCGACAGGATCGGGTAGGAATGAG. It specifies CAISTPTGSGRNE. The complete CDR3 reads CAISTPTGSGRNEQFF.

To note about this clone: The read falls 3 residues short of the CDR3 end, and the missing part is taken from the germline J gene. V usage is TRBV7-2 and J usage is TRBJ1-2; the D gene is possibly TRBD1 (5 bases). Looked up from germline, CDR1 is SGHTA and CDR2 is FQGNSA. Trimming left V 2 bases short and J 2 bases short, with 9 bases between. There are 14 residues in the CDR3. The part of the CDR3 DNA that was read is TGTGCCAGCAGCTTAAGTCAGGGAAACTATGGC. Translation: CASSLSQGNYG. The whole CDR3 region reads CASSLSQGNYGYTF. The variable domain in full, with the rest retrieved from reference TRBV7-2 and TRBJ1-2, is GAGVSQSPSNKVTEKGKDVELRCDPISGHTALYWYRQSLGQGLEFLIYFQGNSAPDKSGLPSDRFSAERTGGSVSTLTIQRTQQEDSAVYLCASSLSQGNYGYTFGSGTRLTVV.

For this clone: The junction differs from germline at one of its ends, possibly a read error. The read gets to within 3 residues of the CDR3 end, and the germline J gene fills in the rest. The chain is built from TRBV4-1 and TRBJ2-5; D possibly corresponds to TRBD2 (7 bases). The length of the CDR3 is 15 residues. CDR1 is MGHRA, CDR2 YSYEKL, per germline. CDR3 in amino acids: CTSSQEGGGEWTQYF. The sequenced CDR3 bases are TGCACCAGCAGCCAAGAGGGGGGGGGTGAGTGGACC.

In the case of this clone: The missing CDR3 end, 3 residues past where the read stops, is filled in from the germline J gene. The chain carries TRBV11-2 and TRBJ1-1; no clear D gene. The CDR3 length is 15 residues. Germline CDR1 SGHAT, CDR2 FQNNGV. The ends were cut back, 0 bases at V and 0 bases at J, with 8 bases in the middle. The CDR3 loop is CASSLEPGMNTEAFF. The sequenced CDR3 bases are TGTGCCAGCAGCTTAGAACCAGGTATGAACACTGAA.

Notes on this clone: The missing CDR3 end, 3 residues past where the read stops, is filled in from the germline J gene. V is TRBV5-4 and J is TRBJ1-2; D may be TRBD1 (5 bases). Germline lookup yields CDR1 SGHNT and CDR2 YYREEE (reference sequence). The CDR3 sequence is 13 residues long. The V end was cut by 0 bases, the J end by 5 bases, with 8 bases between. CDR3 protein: CASSLVQDYGYTF. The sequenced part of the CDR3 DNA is TGTGCCAGCAGCTTGGTACAGGATTATGGC.